This T cell receptor beta chain was sequenced during a study of blood T cell repertoires in COVID-19. Study at large: Samples of COVID-19 (acute and convalescent) were obtained from the United States, Italy and Spain. Sample material is recorded as cDNA or gDNA derived from T cells, B-cell-depleted T cells, or PBMCs.

Authors' data handling: From reference gene primer amplification, estimates of nucleated cell counts were derived. This table comes from immunoSEQ multiplex PCR, and its TCRdb copy is limited to in-frame clones, with some not included. V, J and clone size are taken as reported in that table, and D and trimming were inferred from the DNA itself. This table has more than 110,000 clones, more than 75% appearing once. Input material: peripheral blood. The clonotype was recovered from a woman of 80 years or more with acute or convalescent COVID-19.

The chain's CDR3 is CASSHLVGRGYTDTQYF. The DNA for the CDR3 is TGCGCCAGCAGCCATCTAGTAGGGCGGGGGTACACAGATACGCAGTATTTT. The chain couples TRBV4-1 to TRBJ2-3; 7 bases are shared with TRBD2. V lost 3 bases, J lost 2 bases, and 11 bases stayed unmatched. Germline CDR1 and CDR2: MGHRA and YSYEKL. The CDR3 totals 17 residues.